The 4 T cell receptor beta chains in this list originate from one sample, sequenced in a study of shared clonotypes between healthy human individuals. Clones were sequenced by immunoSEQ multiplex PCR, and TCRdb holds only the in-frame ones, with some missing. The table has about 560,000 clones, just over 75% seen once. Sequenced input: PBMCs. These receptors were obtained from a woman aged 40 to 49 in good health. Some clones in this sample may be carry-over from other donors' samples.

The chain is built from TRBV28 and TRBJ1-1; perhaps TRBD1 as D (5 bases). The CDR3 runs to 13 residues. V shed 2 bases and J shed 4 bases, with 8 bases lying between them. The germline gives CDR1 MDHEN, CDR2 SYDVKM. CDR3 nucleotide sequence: TGTGCCAGCAGTTTAACCGGGGGCACTGAAGCTTTCTTT. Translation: CASSLTGGTEAFF.

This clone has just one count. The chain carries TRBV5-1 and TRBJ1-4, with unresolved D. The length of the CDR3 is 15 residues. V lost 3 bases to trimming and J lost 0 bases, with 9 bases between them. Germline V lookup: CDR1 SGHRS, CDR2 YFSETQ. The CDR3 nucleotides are TGCGCCAGCAGCTCCCACCACGCAACTAATGAAAAACTGTTTTTT. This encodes CASSSHHATNEKLFF.

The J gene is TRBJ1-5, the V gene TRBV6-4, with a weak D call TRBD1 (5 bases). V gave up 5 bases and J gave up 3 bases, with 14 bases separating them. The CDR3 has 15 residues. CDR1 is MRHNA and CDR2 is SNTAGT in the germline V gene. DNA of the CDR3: TGTGCCAGCAGTCCGACCCCGGGGACCAATCAGCCCCAGCATTTT. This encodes CASSPTPGTNQPQHF.

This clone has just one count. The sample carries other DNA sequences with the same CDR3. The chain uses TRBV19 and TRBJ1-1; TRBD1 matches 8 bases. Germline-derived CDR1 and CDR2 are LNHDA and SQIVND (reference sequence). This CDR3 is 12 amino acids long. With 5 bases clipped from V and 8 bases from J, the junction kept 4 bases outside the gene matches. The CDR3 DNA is TGTGCCAGTAGTCCCCGGGACAGGGAAGCTTTCTTT. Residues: CASSPRDREAFF. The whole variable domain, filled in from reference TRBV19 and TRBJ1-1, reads DGGITQSPKYLFRKEGQNVTLSCEQNLNHDAMYWYRQDPGQGLRLIYYSQIVNDFQKGDIAEGYSVSREKKESFPLTVTSAQKNPTAFYLCASSPRDREAFFGQGTRLTVV.